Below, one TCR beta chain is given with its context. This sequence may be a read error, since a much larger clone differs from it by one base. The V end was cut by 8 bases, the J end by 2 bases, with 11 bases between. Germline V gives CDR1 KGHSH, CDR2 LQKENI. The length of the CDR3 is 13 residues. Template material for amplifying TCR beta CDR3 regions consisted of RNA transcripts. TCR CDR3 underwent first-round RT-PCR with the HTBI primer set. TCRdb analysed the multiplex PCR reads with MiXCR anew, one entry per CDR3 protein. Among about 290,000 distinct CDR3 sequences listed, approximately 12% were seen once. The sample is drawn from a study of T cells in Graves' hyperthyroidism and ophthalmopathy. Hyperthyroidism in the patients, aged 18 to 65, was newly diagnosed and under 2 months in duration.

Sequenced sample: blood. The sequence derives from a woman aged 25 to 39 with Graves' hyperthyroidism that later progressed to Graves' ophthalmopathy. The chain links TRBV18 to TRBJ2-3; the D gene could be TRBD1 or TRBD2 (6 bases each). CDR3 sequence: CASRGVYTDTQYF. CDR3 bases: TGTGCCAGCAGGGGGGTTTACACAGATACGCAGTATTTT.